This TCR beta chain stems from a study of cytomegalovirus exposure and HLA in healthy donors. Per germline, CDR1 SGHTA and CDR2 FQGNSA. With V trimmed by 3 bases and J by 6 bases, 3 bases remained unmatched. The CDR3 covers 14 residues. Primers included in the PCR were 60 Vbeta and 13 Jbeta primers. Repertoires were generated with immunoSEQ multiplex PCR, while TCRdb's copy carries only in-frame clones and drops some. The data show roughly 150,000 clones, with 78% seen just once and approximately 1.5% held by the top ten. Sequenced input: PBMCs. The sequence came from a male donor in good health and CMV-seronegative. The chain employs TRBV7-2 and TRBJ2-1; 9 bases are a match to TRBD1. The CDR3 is CASSFRQGGNEQFF. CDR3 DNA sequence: TGTGCCAGCAGCTTCAGACAGGGGGGCAATGAGCAGTTCTTC.